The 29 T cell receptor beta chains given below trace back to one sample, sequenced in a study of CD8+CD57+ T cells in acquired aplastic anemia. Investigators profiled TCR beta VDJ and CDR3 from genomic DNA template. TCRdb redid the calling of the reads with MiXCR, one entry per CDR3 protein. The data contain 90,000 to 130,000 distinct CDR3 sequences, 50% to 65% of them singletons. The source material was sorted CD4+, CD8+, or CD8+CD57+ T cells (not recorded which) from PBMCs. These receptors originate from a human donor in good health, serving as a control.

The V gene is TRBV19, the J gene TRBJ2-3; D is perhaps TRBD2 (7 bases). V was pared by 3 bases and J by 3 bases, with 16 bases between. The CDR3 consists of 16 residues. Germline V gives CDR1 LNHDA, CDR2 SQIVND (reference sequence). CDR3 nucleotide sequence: TGTGCCAGTAGTATGGGGGGGGCCCGCTTGACAGATACGCAGTATTTT. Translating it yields CASSMGGARLTDTQYF.

This CDR3 reads CATSRDRGFEQYF. CDR3 DNA: TGTGCCACCAGCAGGGACAGGGGTTTCGAGCAGTACTTC. The chain is built from TRBV15 and TRBJ2-7, with 9 bases matching TRBD1. The V and J ends lost 3 bases and 6 bases, in that order; junction bases with no gene match: 3. Germline lookup yields CDR1 LNHNV and CDR2 YYDKDF (reference sequence). The CDR3 has 13 residues.

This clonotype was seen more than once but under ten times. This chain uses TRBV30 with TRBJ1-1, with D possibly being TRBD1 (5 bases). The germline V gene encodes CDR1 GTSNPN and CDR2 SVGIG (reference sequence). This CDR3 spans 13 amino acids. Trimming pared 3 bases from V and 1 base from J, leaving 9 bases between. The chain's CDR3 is CAWRVGQNTEAFF. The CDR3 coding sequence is TGTGCCTGGAGAGTAGGACAGAACACTGAAGCTTTCTTT.

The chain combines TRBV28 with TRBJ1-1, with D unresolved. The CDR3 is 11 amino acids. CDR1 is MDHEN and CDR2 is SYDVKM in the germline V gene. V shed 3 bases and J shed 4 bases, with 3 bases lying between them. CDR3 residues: CASSFPTEAFF. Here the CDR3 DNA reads TGTGCCAGCAGTTTTCCCACTGAAGCTTTCTTT.

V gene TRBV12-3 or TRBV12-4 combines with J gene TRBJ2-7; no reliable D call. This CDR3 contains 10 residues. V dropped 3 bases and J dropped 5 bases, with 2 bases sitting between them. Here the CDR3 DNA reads TGTGCCAGCAGTTTTAACGAGCAGTACTTC. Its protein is CASSFNEQYF.

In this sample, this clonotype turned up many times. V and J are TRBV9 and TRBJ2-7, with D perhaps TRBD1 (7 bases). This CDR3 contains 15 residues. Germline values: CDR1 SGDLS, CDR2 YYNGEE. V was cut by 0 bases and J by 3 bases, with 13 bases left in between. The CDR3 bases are TGTGCCAGCAGCGTAGCTGCGGGACAGTACTACGAGCAGTACTTC. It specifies CASSVAAGQYYEQYF.

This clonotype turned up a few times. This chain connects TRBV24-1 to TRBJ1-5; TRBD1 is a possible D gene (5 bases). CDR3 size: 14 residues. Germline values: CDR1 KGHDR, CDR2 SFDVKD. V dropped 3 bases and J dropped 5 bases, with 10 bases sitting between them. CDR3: CATSDATGHQPQHF. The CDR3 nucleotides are TGTGCCACCAGTGATGCTACGGGGCATCAGCCCCAGCATTTT.

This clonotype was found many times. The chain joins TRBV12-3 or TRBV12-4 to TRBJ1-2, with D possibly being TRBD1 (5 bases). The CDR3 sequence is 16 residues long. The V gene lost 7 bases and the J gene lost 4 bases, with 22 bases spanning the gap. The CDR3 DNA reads TGTGCCAGCATCGGGGACGCTTTTAACGCGGCCTATGGCTACACCTTC. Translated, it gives CASIGDAFNAAYGYTF.

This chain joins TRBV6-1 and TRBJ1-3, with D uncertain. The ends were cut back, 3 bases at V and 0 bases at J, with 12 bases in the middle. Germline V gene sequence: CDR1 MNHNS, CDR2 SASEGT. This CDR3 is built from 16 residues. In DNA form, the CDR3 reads TGTGCCAGCAGTGATTGGGCCCCGGGCTCTGGAAACACCATATATTTT. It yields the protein CASSDWAPGSGNTIYF.

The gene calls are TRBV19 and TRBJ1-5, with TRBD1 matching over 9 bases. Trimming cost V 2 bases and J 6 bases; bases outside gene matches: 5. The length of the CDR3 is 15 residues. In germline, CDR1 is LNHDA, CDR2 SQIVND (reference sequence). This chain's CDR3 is CASSILGQGSQPQHF. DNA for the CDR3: TGTGCCAGTAGTATACTAGGACAGGGGAGTCAGCCCCAGCATTTT.

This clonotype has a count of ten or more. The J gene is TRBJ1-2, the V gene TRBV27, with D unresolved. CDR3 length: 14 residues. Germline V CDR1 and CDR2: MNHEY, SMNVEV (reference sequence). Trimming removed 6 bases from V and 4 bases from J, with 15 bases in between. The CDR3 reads CASRPQQSGYGYTF. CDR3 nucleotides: TGTGCCAGCAGACCGCAACAGTCAGGCTATGGCTACACCTTC.

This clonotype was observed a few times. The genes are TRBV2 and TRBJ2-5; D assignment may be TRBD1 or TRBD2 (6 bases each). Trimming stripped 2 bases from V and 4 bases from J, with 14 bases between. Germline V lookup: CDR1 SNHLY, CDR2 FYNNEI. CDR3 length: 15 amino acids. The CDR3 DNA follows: TGTGCCAGCAGTGAACCTGTGGGGGGCGCAGAGACCCAGTACTTC. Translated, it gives CASSEPVGGAETQYF.

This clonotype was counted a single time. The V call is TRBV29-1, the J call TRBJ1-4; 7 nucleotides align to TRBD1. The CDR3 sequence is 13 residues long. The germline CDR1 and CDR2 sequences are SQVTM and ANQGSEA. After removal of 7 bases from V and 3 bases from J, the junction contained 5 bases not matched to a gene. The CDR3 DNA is TGCAGCGCTAGACAGGGTCCTAATGAAAAACTGTTTTTT. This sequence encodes CSARQGPNEKLFF.

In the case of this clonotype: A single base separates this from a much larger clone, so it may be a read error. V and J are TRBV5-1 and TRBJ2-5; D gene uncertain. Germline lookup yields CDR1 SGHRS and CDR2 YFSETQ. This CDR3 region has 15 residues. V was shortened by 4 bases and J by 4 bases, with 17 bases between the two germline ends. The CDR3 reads CASSPGPALGETQYF. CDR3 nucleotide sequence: TGCGCCAGCAGCCCAGGCCCGGCCTTGGGAGAGACCCAGTACTTC.

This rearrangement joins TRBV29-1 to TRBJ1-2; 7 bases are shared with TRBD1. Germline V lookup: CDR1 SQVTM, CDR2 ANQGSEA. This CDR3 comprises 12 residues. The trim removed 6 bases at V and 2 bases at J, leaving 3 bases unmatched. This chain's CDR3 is CSVPDRNYGYTF. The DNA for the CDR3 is TGCAGCGTCCCGGACAGGAACTATGGCTACACCTTC. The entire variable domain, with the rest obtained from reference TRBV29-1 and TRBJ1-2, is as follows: SAVISQKPSRDICQRGTSLTIQCQVDSQVTMMFWYRQQPGQSLTLIATANQGSEATYESGFVIDKFPISRPNLTFSTLTVSNMSPEDSSIYLCSVPDRNYGYTFGSGTRLTVV.

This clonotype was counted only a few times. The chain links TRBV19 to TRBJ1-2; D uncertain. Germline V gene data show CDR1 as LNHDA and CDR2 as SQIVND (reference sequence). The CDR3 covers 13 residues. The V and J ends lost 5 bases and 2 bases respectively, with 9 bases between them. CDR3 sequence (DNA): TGTGCCAGTAGTCTCTCTTCCAACTATGGCTACACCTTC. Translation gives CASSLSSNYGYTF. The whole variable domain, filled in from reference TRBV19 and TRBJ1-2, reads DGGITQSPKYLFRKEGQNVTLSCEQNLNHDAMYWYRQDPGQGLRLIYYSQIVNDFQKGDIAEGYSVSREKKESFPLTVTSAQKNPTAFYLCASSLSSNYGYTFGSGTRLTVV.

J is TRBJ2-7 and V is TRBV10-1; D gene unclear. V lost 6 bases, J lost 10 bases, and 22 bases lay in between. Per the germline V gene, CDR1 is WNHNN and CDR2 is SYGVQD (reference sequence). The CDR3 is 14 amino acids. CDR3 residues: CASSQDLGTEDQYF. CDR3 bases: TGCGCCAGCAGCCAAGATCTTGGAACAGAGGATCAGTACTTC.

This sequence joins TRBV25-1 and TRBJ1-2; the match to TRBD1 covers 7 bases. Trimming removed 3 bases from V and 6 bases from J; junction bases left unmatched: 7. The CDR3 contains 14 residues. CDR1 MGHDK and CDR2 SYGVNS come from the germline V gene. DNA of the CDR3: TGTGCCAGCAGTGACCCGAACAGGGGTGATGGCTACACCTTC. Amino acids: CASSDPNRGDGYTF.

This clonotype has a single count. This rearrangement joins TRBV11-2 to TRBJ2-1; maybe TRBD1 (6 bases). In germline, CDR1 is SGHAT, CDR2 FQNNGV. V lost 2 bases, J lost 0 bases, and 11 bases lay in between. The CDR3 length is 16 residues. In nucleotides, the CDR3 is TGTGCCAGCAGCTTACAGGGGACCAGCTCCTACAATGAGCAGTTCTTC. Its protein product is CASSLQGTSSYNEQFF.

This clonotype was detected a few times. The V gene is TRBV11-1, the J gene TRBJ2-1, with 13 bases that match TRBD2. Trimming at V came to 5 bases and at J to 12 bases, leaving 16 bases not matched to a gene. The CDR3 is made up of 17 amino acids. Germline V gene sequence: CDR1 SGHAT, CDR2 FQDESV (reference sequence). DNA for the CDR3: TGTGCCAGCAGCCCGCGCCGACTAGCGGGGGGACACCCAACGCAGTTCTTC. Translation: CASSPRRLAGGHPTQFF.

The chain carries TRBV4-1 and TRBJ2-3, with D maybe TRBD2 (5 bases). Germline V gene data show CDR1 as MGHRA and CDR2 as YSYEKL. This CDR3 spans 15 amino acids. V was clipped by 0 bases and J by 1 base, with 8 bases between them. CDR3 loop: CASSQDGVGTDTQYF. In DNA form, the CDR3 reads TGCGCCAGCAGCCAAGACGGGGTAGGCACAGATACGCAGTATTTT.

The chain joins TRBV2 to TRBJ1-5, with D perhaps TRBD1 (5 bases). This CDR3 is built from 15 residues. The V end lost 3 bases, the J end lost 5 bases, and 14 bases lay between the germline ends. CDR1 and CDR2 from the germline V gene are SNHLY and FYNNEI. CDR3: CASSDQDIGYQPQHF. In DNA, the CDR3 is TGTGCCAGCAGTGACCAGGACATAGGGTATCAGCCCCAGCATTTT.

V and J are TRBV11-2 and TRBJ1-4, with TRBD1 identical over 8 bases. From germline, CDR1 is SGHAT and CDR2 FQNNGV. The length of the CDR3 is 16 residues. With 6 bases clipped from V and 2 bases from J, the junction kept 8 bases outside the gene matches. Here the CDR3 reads CASSRAGGATNEKLFF. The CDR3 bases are TGTGCCAGCAGTCGCGCAGGGGGCGCGACTAATGAAAAACTGTTTTTT.

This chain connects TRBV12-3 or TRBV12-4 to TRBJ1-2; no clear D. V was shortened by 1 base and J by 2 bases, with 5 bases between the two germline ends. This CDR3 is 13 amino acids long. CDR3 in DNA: TGTGCCAGCAGTTTAGGAAGGAACTATGGCTACACCTTC. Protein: CASSLGRNYGYTF.

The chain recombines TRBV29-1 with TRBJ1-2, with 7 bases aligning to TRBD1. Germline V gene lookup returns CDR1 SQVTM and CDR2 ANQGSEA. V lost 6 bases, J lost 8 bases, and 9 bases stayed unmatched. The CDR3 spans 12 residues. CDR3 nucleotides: TGCAGCGTCGATACAGGGGTTCAGGGCTACACCTTC. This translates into CSVDTGVQGYTF. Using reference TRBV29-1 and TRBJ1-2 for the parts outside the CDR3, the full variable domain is SAVISQKPSRDICQRGTSLTIQCQVDSQVTMMFWYRQQPGQSLTLIATANQGSEATYESGFVIDKFPISRPNLTFSTLTVSNMSPEDSSIYLCSVDTGVQGYTFGSGTRLTVV.

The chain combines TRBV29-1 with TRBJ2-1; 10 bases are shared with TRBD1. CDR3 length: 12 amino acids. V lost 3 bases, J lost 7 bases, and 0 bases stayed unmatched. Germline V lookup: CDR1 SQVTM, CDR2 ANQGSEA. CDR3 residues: CSVEDRGNEQFF. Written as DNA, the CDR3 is TGCAGCGTTGAGGACAGGGGGAATGAGCAGTTCTTC.

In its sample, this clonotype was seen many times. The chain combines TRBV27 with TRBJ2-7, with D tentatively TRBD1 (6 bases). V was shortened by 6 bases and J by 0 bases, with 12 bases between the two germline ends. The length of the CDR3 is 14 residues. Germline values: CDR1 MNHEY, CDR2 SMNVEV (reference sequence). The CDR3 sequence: CASSTTGSSYEQYF. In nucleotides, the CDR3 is TGTGCCAGCAGCACCACAGGGAGCTCCTACGAGCAGTACTTC.

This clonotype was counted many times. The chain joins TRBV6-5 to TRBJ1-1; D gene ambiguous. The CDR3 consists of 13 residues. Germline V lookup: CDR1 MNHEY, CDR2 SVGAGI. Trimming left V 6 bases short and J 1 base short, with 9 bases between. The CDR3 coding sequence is TGTGCCAGCAGCCTAGCAACGAACACTGAAGCTTTCTTT. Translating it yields CASSLATNTEAFF.

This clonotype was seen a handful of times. Here the CDR3 DNA reads TGTGCCAGCAGGGGTGGCTACACCTTC. Translated: CASRGGYTF. This chain joins TRBV2 and TRBJ1-2; D unclear. The CDR3 is 9 amino acids. The ends were cut back, 6 bases at V and 7 bases at J, with 3 bases in the middle. Looked up from germline, CDR1 is SNHLY and CDR2 is FYNNEI.